This T cell receptor beta chain was sequenced in a study of blood T cell repertoires in COVID-19. As for the study in general: Acute-phase and convalescent COVID-19 samples originated in the United States, Italy and Spain. Sample material is recorded as cDNA or gDNA derived from T cells, B-cell-depleted T cells, or PBMCs.

As handled by the study authors: Estimation of nucleated cell counts was performed using reference gene primer amplification. Using immunoSEQ multiplex PCR, the repertoire was profiled, and TCRdb retains in-frame clones only, with some absent. V, J and clone size reflect that table, while D and trimming were determined from the DNA. The sample consists of a few hundred thousand clones, about nine tenths of them appearing once. The CDR3 runs 14 residues. Germline CDR1 is MDHEN and CDR2 is SYDVKM. Trimming took 3 bases from V and 8 from J, leaving 11 bases between them. The rearrangement links TRBV28 to TRBJ1-6; D might be TRBD1 (5 bases). The TCR originated in a woman in her 30s with COVID-19, enrolled during active disease. Input material: peripheral blood. Here the CDR3 DNA reads TGTGCCAGCAGTTTGCAGGGTAATGATTCACCCCTCCACTTT. Its protein product is CASSLQGNDSPLHF.